This T cell receptor beta chain was recorded in a study of OX40 agonist ivuxolimab in advanced cancers. With respect to the entire study: The costimulatory receptor OX40 (CD134) was targeted by ivuxolimab, a fully human IgG2 agonistic monoclonal antibody. Intravenous ivuxolimab was administered to patients every 2 weeks at six dose levels: 0.01, 0.1, 0.3, 1.5, 3 and 10 mg/kg. Of the approximately 54 patients in dose escalation, about 20 had hepatocellular carcinoma, around 15 had melanoma, 9 had renal cell carcinoma and 9 had head and neck cancer. The dose-escalation cohort was 80% to 90% male with a mean age of roughly 62 years, ranging from about 20 to 85. Prior anti-PD-1, anti-PD-L1 or anti-CTLA-4 therapy was permitted, and checkpoint inhibitors had been received by approximately 39% of dose-escalation patients. Three dose-escalation patients achieved partial responses, one with hepatocellular carcinoma and two with cutaneous melanoma. The purpose of peripheral TCRbeta sequencing was to test whether ivuxolimab changed TCR sequence diversity and led to clonal T-cell expansion. The monotherapy dose-escalation portion (N ≈ 50 patients) of the phase I ivuxolimab trial is reported in the paper. What the study reported, not specific to this receptor: Low levels of normalized T-cell clonal expansion were also shown by some nonresponding patients. After ivuxolimab, more expanded clones were found on average in CD8+ T cells than in CD4+ T cells. In partial responders in the 0.1-3.0 mg/kg groups, normalized peripheral clonal expansion was found to be among the lowest, especially among CD8+ T cells. The antigen specificity of the clonally expanded peripheral T cells was not determined. At doses of 0.1 to 3.0 mg/kg, clonal expansion of both CD4+ and CD8+ blood T cells was observed from baseline to week 6.

Genomic DNA was isolated from the sorted cells so that the TCRbeta CDR3 region could be sequenced. The immunoSEQ Assay was used to sequence the TCRbeta CDR3 regions. TCRdb limited this immuneACCESS table to in-frame rearrangements with V and J called. A share of clones is missing; checked studies link under half to unresolved V genes, and the rest is unexplained. This sample is represented by around 29,000 clones; 81% of them were singletons. Less than 40% of the sample comes from the top ten. From the germline V gene (reference sequence), CDR1 is MNHEY and CDR2 is SMNVEV. Trimming takes 4 bases from V and 5 bases from J, and the germline ends sit 14 bases apart. CDR3 length: 14 amino acids, cysteine to phenylalanine. Just the 42-base CDR3 DNA is kept, in frame starting at base 1. Patients with autoimmune disease history or receiving systemic immunosuppression were excluded from the trial. In every dose cohort, peripheral blood was drawn for TCR sequencing at baseline, cycle 4 day 1, and cycle 7 day 1. Samples came from an open-label, multicenter, first-in-human phase I dose-escalation trial of ivuxolimab. Adults with locally advanced or metastatic melanoma, renal cell carcinoma, hepatocellular carcinoma or head and neck squamous cell carcinoma were enrolled in the trial. Before TCR sequencing, CD4+ T cells and CD8+ T cells were sorted from peripheral blood as separate populations.

The sample holds a few counts of this clone. Its antigen remains unidentified. No per-base quality is available; no much larger clone lies one base away. The chain is assembled from TRBV27 and TRBJ2-5, with TRBD2 perhaps the D gene, on 6 matching bases. This specimen was CD4+ or CD8+ T cells sorted from blood, taken in a trial of the OX40 agonist ivuxolimab. This TCR derives from an adult with an advanced solid tumor such as melanoma, head and neck, liver or kidney cancer. The DNA is TGTGCCAGCAGTTCCCAAACCCGGGGGGAGACCCAGTACTTC. Translated, this gives CASSSQTRGETQYF.